Sequencing of this T cell receptor beta chain was carried out in a study of T cells in Graves' hyperthyroidism and ophthalmopathy. Overall study results and limits: Ophthalmopathy was separated from stable hyperthyroidism by a 13 V-J model.

Researchers took RNA transcripts and amplified the TCR beta CDR3 regions from them. A first-round RT-PCR of the TCR CDR3 used the HTBI primer set. TCRdb passed the multiplex PCR reads through MiXCR, listing each CDR3 protein once. The table has roughly 750,000 distinct CDR3 sequences, roughly 17% seen once. This CDR3 comprises 12 residues. The germline V gene has CDR1 SNHLY and CDR2 FYNNEI. V was pared by 11 bases and J by 2 bases, with 11 bases between. Diagnosis of hyperthyroidism was new in patients aged 18 to 65, and its duration was under 2 months. Each diagnosis drew on symptoms, thyroxine, TRAb, thyroid ultrasound and orbital computed tomography findings. To note about this clonotype: The antigen is not known.

This receptor was obtained from a man younger than 30 with Graves' hyperthyroidism. Sequences were obtained from blood. The gene calls are TRBV2 and TRBJ2-3; tentatively, D is TRBD1 (6 bases). The CDR3: CACRQDTDTQYF. As DNA, the CDR3 is TGTGCCTGTAGACAGGACACAGATACGCAGTATTTT.